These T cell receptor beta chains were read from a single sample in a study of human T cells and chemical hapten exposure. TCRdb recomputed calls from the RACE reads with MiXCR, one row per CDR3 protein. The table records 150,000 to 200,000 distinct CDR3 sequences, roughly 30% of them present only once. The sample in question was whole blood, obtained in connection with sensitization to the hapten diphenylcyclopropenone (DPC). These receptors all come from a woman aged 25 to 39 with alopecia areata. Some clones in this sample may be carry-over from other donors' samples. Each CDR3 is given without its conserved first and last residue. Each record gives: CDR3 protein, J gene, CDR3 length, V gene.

ASSLNHGSDTGELF,TRBJ2-2,14,TRBV5-1
ASSLQGRYTEAF,TRBJ1-1,12,TRBV28
ASSLSPGQGPSSYNSPLH,TRBJ1-6,18,TRBV28
SATDQETQY,TRBJ2-5,9,TRBV20-1
ASRPGISSYNEQF,TRBJ2-1,13,TRBV7-9
ASSQDRRRGPYNEQF,TRBJ2-1,15,TRBV4-3
SARDQAGGNEQF,TRBJ2-1,12,TRBV20-1
SVARGPSSYEQY,TRBJ2-7,12,TRBV29-1
ASSQDLILNNSPLH,TRBJ1-6,14,TRBV14
SATGSLEAF,TRBJ1-1,9,TRBV20-1
ASSLRGGGWVGDTEAF,TRBJ1-1,16,TRBV7-2
ASSRDGTTDTQY,TRBJ2-3,12,TRBV2
ASSAGVSNEKLF,TRBJ1-4,12,TRBV18
AWGGRAYNEQF,TRBJ2-1,11,TRBV30
ASSRGTSFTDTQY,TRBJ2-3,13,TRBV7-2
ASSASGRTDTQY,TRBJ2-3,12,TRBV28
ASSYGGTVNEQF,TRBJ2-1,12,TRBV6-6
ASSLTGPSSYEQY,TRBJ2-7,13,TRBV7-2
ASSLTSGIQDGANVLT,TRBJ2-6,16,TRBV13
ASSLPGQLKETQY,TRBJ2-5,13,TRBV28
SAVAGVDANTGEPF,TRBJ2-2,14,TRBV29-1
ASSQDRGRVETQY,TRBJ2-5,13,TRBV10-1